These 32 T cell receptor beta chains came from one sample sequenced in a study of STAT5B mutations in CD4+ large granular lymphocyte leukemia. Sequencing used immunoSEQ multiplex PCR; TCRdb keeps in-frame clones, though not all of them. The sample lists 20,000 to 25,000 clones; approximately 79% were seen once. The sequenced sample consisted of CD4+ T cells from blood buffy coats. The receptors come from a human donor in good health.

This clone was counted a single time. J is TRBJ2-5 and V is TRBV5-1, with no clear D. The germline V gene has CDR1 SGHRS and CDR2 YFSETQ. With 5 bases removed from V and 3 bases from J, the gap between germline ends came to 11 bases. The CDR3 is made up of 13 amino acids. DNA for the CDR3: TGCGCCAGCAGTCCTTATCCGGAAGAGACCCAGTACTTC. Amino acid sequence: CASSPYPEETQYF.

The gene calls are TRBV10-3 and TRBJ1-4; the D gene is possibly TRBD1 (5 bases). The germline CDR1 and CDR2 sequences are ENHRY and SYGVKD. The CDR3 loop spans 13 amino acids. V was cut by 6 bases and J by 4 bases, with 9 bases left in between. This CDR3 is CAIRDSDNEKLFF. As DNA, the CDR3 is TGTGCCATCAGAGACAGTGATAATGAAAAACTGTTTTTT.

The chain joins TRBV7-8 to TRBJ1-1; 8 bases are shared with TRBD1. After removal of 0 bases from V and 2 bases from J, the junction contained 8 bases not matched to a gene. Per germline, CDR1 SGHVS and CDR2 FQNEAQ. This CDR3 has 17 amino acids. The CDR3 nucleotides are TGTGCCAGCAGCTTAGCCCCACAAGACAGGGGAAACACTGAAGCTTTCTTT. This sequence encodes CASSLAPQDRGNTEAFF.

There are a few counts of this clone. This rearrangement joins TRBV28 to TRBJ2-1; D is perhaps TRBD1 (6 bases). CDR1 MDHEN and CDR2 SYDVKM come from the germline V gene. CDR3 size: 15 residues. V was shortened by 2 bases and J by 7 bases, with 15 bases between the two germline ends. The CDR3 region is CASSLGDRIRNEQFF. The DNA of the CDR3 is TGTGCCAGCAGTTTAGGAGACAGGATTAGGAATGAGCAGTTCTTC.

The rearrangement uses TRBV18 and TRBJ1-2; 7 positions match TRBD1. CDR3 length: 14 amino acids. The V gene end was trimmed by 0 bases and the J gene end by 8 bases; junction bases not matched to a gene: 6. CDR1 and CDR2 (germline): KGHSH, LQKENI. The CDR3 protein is CASSPPYRGSGYTF. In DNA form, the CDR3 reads TGTGCCAGCTCACCACCGTACAGGGGATCGGGCTACACCTTC.

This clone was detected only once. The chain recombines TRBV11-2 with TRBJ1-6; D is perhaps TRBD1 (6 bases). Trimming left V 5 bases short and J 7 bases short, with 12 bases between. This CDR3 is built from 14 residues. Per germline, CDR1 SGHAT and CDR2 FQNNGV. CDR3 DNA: TGTGCCAGCAGCGCACAGGGTCCGAATTCACCCCTCCACTTT. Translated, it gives CASSAQGPNSPLHF. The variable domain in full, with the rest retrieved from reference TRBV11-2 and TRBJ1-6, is EAGVAQSPRYKIIEKRQSVAFWCNPISGHATLYWYQQILGQGPKLLIQFQNNGVVDDSQLPKDRFSAERLKGVDSTLKIQPAKLEDSAVYLCASSAQGPNSPLHFGNGTRLTVT.

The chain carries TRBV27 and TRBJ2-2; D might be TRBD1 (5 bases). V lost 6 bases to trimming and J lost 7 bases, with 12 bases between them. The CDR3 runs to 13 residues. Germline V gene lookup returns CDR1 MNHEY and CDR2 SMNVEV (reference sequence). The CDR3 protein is CASRQGLFGELFF. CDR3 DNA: TGTGCCAGCAGGCAGGGCCTCTTCGGGGAGCTGTTTTTT.

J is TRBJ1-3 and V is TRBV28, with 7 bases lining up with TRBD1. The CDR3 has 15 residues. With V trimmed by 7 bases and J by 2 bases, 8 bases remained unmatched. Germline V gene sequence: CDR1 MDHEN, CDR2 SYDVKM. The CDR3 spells CASTPQGSPGNTIYF. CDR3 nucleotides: TGTGCCAGCACCCCACAGGGGAGTCCTGGAAACACCATATATTTT.

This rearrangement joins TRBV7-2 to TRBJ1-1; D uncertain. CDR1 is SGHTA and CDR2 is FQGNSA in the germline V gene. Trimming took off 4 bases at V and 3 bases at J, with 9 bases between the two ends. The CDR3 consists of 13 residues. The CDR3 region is CASSSSYYTEAFF. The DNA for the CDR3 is TGTGCCAGCAGCTCTTCATATTACACTGAAGCTTTCTTT.

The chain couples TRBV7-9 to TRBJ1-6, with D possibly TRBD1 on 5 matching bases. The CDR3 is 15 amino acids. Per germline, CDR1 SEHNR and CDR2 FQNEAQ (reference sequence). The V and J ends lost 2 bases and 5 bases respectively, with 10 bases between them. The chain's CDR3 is CASSLWDRDNSPLHF. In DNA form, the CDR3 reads TGTGCCAGCAGCTTATGGGACCGAGATAATTCACCCCTCCACTTT.

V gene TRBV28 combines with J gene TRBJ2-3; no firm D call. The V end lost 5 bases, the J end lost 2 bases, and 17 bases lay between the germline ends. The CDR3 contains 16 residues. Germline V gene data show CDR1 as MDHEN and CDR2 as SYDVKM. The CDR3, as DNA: TGTGCCAGCAGTCCCCCTATCCAGCTCCTCACAGATACGCAGTATTTT. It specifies CASSPPIQLLTDTQYF.

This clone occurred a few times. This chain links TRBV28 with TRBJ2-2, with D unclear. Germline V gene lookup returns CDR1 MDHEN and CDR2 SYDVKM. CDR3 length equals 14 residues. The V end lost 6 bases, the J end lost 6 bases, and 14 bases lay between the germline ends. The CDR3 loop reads CASSAPLEAGELFF. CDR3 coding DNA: TGTGCCAGCAGCGCGCCCCTTGAGGCCGGGGAGCTGTTTTTT.

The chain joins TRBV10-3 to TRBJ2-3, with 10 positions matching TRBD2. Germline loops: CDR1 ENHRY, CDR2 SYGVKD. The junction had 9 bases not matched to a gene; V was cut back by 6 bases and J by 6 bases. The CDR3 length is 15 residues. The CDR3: CAIRGSGGAVDTQYF. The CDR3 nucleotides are TGTGCCATCAGGGGGAGCGGGGGGGCCGTGGATACGCAGTATTTT.

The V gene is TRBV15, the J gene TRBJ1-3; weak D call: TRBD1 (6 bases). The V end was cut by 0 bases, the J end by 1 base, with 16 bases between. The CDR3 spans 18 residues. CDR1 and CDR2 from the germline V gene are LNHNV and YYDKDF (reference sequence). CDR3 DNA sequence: TGTGCCACCAGCAGAGAGGGGGGGCGTCGAGCGTCTGGAAACACCATATATTTT. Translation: CATSREGGRRASGNTIYF. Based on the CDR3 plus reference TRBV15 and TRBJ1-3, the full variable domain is DAMVIQNPRYQVTQFGKPVTLSCSQTLNHNVMYWYQQKSSQAPKLLFHYYDKDFNNEADTPDNFQSRRPNTSFCFLDIRSPGLGDTAMYLCATSREGGRRASGNTIYFGEGSWLTVV.

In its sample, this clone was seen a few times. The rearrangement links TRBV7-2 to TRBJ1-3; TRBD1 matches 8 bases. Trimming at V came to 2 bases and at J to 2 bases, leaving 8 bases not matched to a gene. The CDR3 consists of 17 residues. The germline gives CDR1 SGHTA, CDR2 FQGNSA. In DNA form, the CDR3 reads TGTGCCAGCAGCTTATACTTGGCAGGGGGCGCTGGAAACACCATATATTTT. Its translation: CASSLYLAGGAGNTIYF.

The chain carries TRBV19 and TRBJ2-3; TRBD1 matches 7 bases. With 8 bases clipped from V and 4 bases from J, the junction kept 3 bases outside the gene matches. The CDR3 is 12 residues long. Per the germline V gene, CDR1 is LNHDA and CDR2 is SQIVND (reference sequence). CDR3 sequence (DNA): TGTGCCAGTGCAGGGGGTGCAGATACGCAGTATTTT. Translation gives CASAGGADTQYF.

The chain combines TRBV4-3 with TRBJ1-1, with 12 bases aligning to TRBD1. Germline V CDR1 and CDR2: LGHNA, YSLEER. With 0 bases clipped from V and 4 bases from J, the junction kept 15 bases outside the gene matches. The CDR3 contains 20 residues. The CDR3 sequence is CASSQDMGTGGKVGVTEAFF. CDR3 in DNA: TGCGCCAGCAGCCAAGATATGGGGACAGGGGGCAAAGTAGGAGTCACTGAAGCTTTCTTT.

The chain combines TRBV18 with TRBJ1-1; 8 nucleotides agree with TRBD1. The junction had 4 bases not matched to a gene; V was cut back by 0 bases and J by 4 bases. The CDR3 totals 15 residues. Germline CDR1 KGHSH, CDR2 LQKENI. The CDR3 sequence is CASSPPDRASTEAFF. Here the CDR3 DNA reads TGTGCCAGCTCACCACCGGACAGGGCAAGCACTGAAGCTTTCTTT.

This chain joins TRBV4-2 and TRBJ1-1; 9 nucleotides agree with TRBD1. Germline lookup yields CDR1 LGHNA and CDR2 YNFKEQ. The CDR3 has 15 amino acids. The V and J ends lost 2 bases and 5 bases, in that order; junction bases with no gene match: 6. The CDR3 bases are TGTGCCAGCAGCCAACGAGGACAGGGGAGGACTGAAGCTTTCTTT. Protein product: CASSQRGQGRTEAFF.

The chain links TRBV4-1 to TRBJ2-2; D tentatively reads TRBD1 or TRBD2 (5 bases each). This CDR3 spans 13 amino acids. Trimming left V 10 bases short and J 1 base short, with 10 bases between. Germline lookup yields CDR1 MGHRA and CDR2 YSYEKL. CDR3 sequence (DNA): TGCGCCACCGGGGACCAGAACACCGGGGAGCTGTTTTTT. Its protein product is CATGDQNTGELFF.

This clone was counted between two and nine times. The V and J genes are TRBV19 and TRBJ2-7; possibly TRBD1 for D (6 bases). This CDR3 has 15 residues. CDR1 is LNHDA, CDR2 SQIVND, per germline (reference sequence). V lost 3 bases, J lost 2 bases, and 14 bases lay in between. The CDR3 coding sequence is TGTGCCAGTAGTATGGGTAGACAGGCTCCCTACGAGCAGTACTTC. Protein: CASSMGRQAPYEQYF.

CDR3 sequence (DNA): TGTGCCAGCAGTGACAGGGGAGGTGCTGAAAAACTGTTTTTT. It encodes CASSDRGGAEKLFF. J is TRBJ1-4 and V is TRBV28; 8 bases are shared with TRBD1. CDR3 size: 14 residues. V lost 5 bases, J lost 7 bases, and 6 bases stayed unmatched. Germline values: CDR1 MDHEN, CDR2 SYDVKM.

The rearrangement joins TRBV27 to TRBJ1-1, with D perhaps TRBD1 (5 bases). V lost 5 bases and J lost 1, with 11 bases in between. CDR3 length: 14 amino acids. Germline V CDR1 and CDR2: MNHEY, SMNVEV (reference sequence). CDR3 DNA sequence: TGTGCCAGCAGTCCGGGACGGCCGAACACTGAAGCTTTCTTT. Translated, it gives CASSPGRPNTEAFF.

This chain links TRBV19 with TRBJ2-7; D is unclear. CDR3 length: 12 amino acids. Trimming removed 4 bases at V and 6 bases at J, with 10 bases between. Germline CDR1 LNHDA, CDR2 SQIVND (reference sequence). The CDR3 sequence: CASSNRLLEQYF. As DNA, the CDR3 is TGTGCCAGTAGTAACCGTCTGCTCGAGCAGTACTTC.

Written as DNA, the CDR3 is TGTGCCAGCAGCTCTACAGGGAGCTCCTACAATGAGCAGTTCTTC. The encoded protein is CASSSTGSSYNEQFF. The chain carries TRBV7-2 and TRBJ2-1; a possible D gene is TRBD1 (6 bases). The V gene's germline CDR1 is SGHTA and CDR2 FQGNSA. The CDR3 consists of 15 residues. Trimming took off 4 bases at V and 0 bases at J, with 10 bases between the two ends.

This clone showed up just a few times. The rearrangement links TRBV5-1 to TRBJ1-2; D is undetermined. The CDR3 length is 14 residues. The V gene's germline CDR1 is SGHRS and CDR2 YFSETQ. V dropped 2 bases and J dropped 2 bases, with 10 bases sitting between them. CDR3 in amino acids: CASSFDALNYGYTF. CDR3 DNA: TGCGCCAGCAGCTTCGATGCCCTGAACTATGGCTACACCTTC.

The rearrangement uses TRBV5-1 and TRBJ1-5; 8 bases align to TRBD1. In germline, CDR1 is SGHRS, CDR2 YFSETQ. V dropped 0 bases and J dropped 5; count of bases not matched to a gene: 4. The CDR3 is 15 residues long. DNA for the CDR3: TGCGCCAGCAGCTTGGACGGACAGGGCTATCAGCCCCAGCATTTT. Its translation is CASSLDGQGYQPQHF.

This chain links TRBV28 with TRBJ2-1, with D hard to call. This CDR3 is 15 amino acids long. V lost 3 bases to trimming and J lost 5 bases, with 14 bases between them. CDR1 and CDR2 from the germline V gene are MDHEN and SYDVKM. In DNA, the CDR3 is TGTGCCAGCAGTTTTATACGGGCAGGAAACAATGAGCAGTTCTTC. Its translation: CASSFIRAGNNEQFF.

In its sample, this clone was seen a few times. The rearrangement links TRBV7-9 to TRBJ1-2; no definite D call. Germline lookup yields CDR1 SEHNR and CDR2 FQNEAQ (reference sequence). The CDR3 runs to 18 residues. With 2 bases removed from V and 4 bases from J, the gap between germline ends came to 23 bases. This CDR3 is CASSLITPPGPRGYGYTF. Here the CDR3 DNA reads TGTGCCAGCAGCTTAATAACCCCCCCCGGACCCCGGGGCTATGGCTACACCTTC.

CDR3 coding DNA: TGTGCCAGCAGCTTGGGGGGCTACGAGCAGTACTTC. Its translation: CASSLGGYEQYF. This chain links TRBV5-4 with TRBJ2-7; no firm D call. V was pared by 0 bases and J by 3 bases, with 4 bases between. Germline V gene data show CDR1 as SGHNT and CDR2 as YYREEE (reference sequence). The CDR3 spans 12 residues.

Here the CDR3 reads CASTQGTLAGNTIYF. CDR3 bases: TGTGCCAGCACCCAGGGGACATTGGCTGGAAACACCATATATTTT. The chain links TRBV28 to TRBJ1-3; weak D call: TRBD1 (6 bases). This CDR3 is built from 15 residues. With 7 bases removed from V and 2 bases from J, the gap between germline ends came to 15 bases. Germline-derived CDR1 and CDR2 are MDHEN and SYDVKM.

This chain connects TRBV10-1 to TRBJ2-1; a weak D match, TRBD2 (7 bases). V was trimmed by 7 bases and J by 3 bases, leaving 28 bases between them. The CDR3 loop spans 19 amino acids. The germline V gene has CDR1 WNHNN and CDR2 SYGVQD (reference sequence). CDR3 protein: CASTRGGDSCREYYNEQFF. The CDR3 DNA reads TGCGCCAGCACGAGAGGGGGGGATAGCTGTAGGGAGTACTACAATGAGCAGTTCTTC.